This TCR beta chain was sequenced for a study of shared clonotypes between healthy human individuals. Study context: CD4 naive and memory got three plates each, CD8 naive two, CD8 memory one. Whole-study findings and limits: Clonotypes not shared had lower generation probabilities than those common to all four donors. On the whole, naive subsets had larger estimated richness than memory subsets had.

Worth noting for this clone: Its antigen is not known.

The CDR3 loop spans 14 amino acids. CDR1 is SQVTM, CDR2 ANQGSEA, per germline. Sequencing used immunoSEQ multiplex PCR; TCRdb keeps in-frame clones, though not all of them. The repertoire consists of about 680,000 clones, with 74% occurring once and the leading ten covering over 1.5%. This chain connects TRBV29-1 to TRBJ2-5, with 9 bases identical to TRBD1. The DNA matches TRBJ2-7 better at its end, which makes the J call doubtful. Sequencing was performed on memory CD4+ T cells sorted from blood. As for subset: CD45RA-negative fraction. The TCR was taken from a woman aged 25 to 39 in good health. In nucleotides, the CDR3 is TGCAGCGTCGTTAGACAGGGGGAAAGAAACGAGCAGTACTTC. Translating it yields CSVVRQGERNEQYF.